This T cell receptor (beta chain) was sequenced in a study of T cell repertoires and HLA-DP antigens. Looking at the study overall: Alloantigens: one with one groove difference and one with ten differences versus self. Study-wide points: The CD4+ repertoire was not split into naive and memory.

With respect to this clone: Its antigen is not known.

CDR1 and CDR2 (germline): SGHRS, YFSETQ. The CDR3 is made up of 13 amino acids. V shed 5 bases and J shed 5 bases, with 11 bases lying between them. Assay used: immunoSEQ multiplex PCR; TCRdb lists only in-frame clones, some missing. This sample has around 100,000 clones, with 92% found just once. Sequenced: CD4+ T cells from PBMCs. The source is a woman younger than 30 in good health and CMV-seronegative. The chain employs TRBV5-1 and TRBJ1-5, with D possibly TRBD1 on 5 matching bases. The CDR3 coding sequence is TGCGCCAGCAGTGCAGGGATAGATCAGCCCCAGCATTTT. Its protein is CASSAGIDQPQHF.